These 20 T cell receptor beta chains came from one sample sequenced in a study of beta chain features in type 1 diabetes. Findings of the study overall: A moderate, significant TCRB CDR3 shortening appeared in type 1 diabetes across four CD4+ subsets.

These TCRs are of unknown antigen specificity. Investigators reverse transcribed all isolated RNA, so they sequenced expressed TCRB transcripts. The data were produced by immunoSEQ multiplex PCR, yet TCRdb's version contains in-frame clones alone and is incomplete. The repertoire holds roughly 700,000 clones, under 15% seen once, with less than 0.025% in the top ten. Input material: naive CD4+ T cells from blood. Receptors originate from a young man with type 1 diabetes.

This clone turned up a few times. This sequence joins TRBV5-4 and TRBJ1-1; perhaps TRBD1 as D (5 bases). The V end was cut by 5 bases, the J end by 0 bases, with 11 bases between. The CDR3 totals 14 residues. Per the germline V gene, CDR1 is SGHNT and CDR2 is YYREEE (reference sequence). The CDR3, as DNA: TGTGCCAGCAGGACAGATCCTATGAACACTGAAGCTTTCTTT. Protein: CASRTDPMNTEAFF.

The chain uses TRBV11-2 and TRBJ1-2; D ambiguous. Germline V CDR1 and CDR2: SGHAT, FQNNGV. The CDR3 has 12 amino acids. V was clipped by 3 bases and J by 7 bases, with 9 bases between them. The CDR3: CASSFERVGYTF. In DNA, the CDR3 is TGTGCCAGCAGCTTTGAAAGGGTTGGCTACACCTTC. Full variable domain (rest looked up from reference TRBV11-2 and TRBJ1-2): EAGVAQSPRYKIIEKRQSVAFWCNPISGHATLYWYQQILGQGPKLLIQFQNNGVVDDSQLPKDRFSAERLKGVDSTLKIQPAKLEDSAVYLCASSFERVGYTFGSGTRLTVV.

This clone was seen only a few times. The gene calls are TRBV29-1 and TRBJ1-1; D is possibly TRBD1 (6 bases). CDR1 and CDR2 (germline): SQVTM, ANQGSEA. Trimming removed 7 bases from V and 4 bases from J, with 10 bases in between. The CDR3 is 11 residues long. CDR3 sequence: CSAPGVTEAFF. CDR3 DNA sequence: TGCAGCGCCCCAGGGGTCACTGAAGCTTTCTTT.

A word on this clone: Other nucleotide sequences in the sample specify the same CDR3. The chain is built from TRBV7-9 and TRBJ2-3; D is unresolved. This CDR3 has 12 amino acids. In germline, CDR1 is SEHNR, CDR2 FQNEAQ (reference sequence). V dropped 6 bases and J dropped 4 bases, with 8 bases sitting between them. The CDR3 spells CASRGGADTQYF. The CDR3 DNA sequence: TGTGCCAGCAGAGGTGGGGCAGATACGCAGTATTTT.

In its sample, this clone was seen a few times. The chain carries TRBV7-2 and TRBJ1-5; TRBD1 aligns across 9 bases. CDR3 length: 15 residues. Germline-derived CDR1 and CDR2 are SGHTA and FQGNSA. With V trimmed by 2 bases and J by 6 bases, 5 bases remained unmatched. The CDR3 spells CASSLTGGVGQPQHF. CDR3 nucleotide sequence: TGTGCCAGCAGCTTAACAGGGGGCGTTGGTCAGCCCCAGCATTTT.

This clone was observed a few times. The gene calls are TRBV5-1 and TRBJ2-1, with 12 bases lining up with TRBD2. CDR1 is SGHRS and CDR2 is YFSETQ in the germline V gene. The V and J ends lost 5 bases and 9 bases, in that order; junction bases with no gene match: 15. The CDR3 contains 17 residues. The CDR3 sequence: CASSPSPLTSGGLEQFF. The CDR3 nucleotides read TGCGCCAGCAGTCCTTCCCCGCTGACTAGCGGGGGCCTTGAGCAGTTCTTC. The full variable domain, with the rest looked up from reference TRBV5-1 and TRBJ2-1, is KAGVTQTPRYLIKTRGQQVTLSCSPISGHRSVSWYQQTPGQGLQFLFEYFSETQRNKGNFPGRFSGRQFSNSRSEMNVSTLELGDSALYLCASSPSPLTSGGLEQFFGPGTRLTVL.

The chain joins TRBV4-2 to TRBJ2-7, with 9 bases identical to TRBD2. Germline assignment: CDR1 LGHNA and CDR2 YNFKEQ. The J segment lost 2 bases and the V segment lost 7 bases, leaving 6 bases of the junction unmatched. This CDR3 spans 14 amino acids. CDR3 in amino acids: CASKAGGPPYEQYF. The DNA of the CDR3 is TGTGCCAGCAAGGCGGGGGGGCCTCCCTACGAGCAGTACTTC.

This clone was counted between two and nine times. V gene TRBV29-1 combines with J gene TRBJ2-1; perhaps TRBD1 as D (6 bases). CDR1 is SQVTM and CDR2 is ANQGSEA in the germline V gene. This CDR3 region has 17 residues. Trimming stripped 8 bases from V and 2 bases from J, with 25 bases between. Here the CDR3 DNA reads TGCAGCCTACTACCAGGGGTCGGGGCCGGGCCCTACAATGAGCAGTTCTTC. Its protein product is CSLLPGVGAGPYNEQFF.

This rearrangement joins TRBV6-6 to TRBJ1-6; no firm D call. CDR3 length: 12 residues. Germline V lookup: CDR1 MNHNY, CDR2 SVGAGI (reference sequence). The V end lost 0 bases, the J end lost 6 bases, and 0 bases lay between the germline ends. The chain's CDR3 is CASSYSNSPLHF. The CDR3 DNA reads TGTGCCAGCAGTTACTCTAATTCACCCCTCCACTTT.

This clone was counted only a few times. The genes are TRBV10-3 and TRBJ2-7; D may match TRBD1 or TRBD2 (5 bases each). Trimming removed 7 bases from V and 2 bases from J, with 9 bases in between. Germline V CDR1 and CDR2: ENHRY, SYGVKD. The CDR3 length is 12 residues. CDR3 in amino acids: CAITSGPYEQYF. CDR3 DNA: TGTGCCATCACTTCGGGGCCCTACGAGCAGTACTTC.

The chain has TRBV27 and TRBJ1-1, with 8 bases matching TRBD1. There are 14 residues in the CDR3. CDR1 and CDR2 from the germline V gene are MNHEY and SMNVEV (reference sequence). Losses at the gene ends were 5 bases for V and 4 bases for J; bases not matched to a gene: 6. This CDR3 is CASSALTGGTEAFF. CDR3 nucleotides: TGTGCCAGCAGTGCCCTTACAGGGGGCACTGAAGCTTTCTTT.

The rearrangement uses TRBV7-6 and TRBJ2-7, with D perhaps given as TRBD1 or TRBD2 (5 bases each). The CDR3 sequence is 16 residues long. V was trimmed by 4 bases and J by 0 bases, leaving 16 bases between them. The germline gives CDR1 SGHVS, CDR2 FNYEAQ. The CDR3 loop reads CASSSRWGYSSYEQYF. The CDR3 nucleotides are TGTGCCAGCAGCTCAAGGTGGGGGTATAGCTCCTACGAGCAGTACTTC.

The rearrangement joins TRBV7-8 to TRBJ1-2; no definite D call. The germline gives CDR1 SGHVS, CDR2 FQNEAQ. The CDR3 consists of 13 residues. The germline V and J ends were trimmed by 5 bases and 0 bases, with 7 bases remaining between them. The CDR3 bases are TGTGCCAGCAGCATAGGGCCTAACTATGGCTACACCTTC. Its translation is CASSIGPNYGYTF.

CDR3: CASRIGTKIADTQYF. In DNA, the CDR3 is TGTGCCAGCAGGATCGGGACAAAAATAGCAGATACGCAGTATTTT. The chain recombines TRBV28 with TRBJ2-3; D perhaps matches TRBD1 (6 bases). CDR3 length: 15 residues. The ends were cut back, 6 bases at V and 4 bases at J, with 17 bases in the middle. CDR1 and CDR2 (germline): MDHEN, SYDVKM.

The chain recombines TRBV7-3 with TRBJ2-7, with a possible D match to TRBD2 (6 bases). Trimming took off 2 bases at V and 2 bases at J, with 16 bases between the two ends. This CDR3 spans 16 amino acids. CDR1 and CDR2 from the germline V gene are SGHTA and FQGTGA. The CDR3 sequence: CASSLLGRGITYEQYF. The CDR3 bases are TGTGCCAGCAGCTTACTGGGACGGGGGATAACCTACGAGCAGTACTTC.

The V gene is TRBV5-1, the J gene TRBJ2-1; no clear D. The germline V gene encodes CDR1 SGHRS and CDR2 YFSETQ. The CDR3 is made up of 15 amino acids. The V gene lost 0 bases and the J gene lost 0 bases, with 7 bases spanning the gap. CDR3 DNA: TGCGCCAGCAGCTTGGCACAGAACTCCTACAATGAGCAGTTCTTC. This gives the protein CASSLAQNSYNEQFF.

This clone appeared a few times. V is TRBV30 and J is TRBJ2-7; 7 bases align to TRBD1. The junction had 12 bases not matched to a gene; V was cut back by 7 bases and J by 6 bases. The CDR3 contains 13 residues. Germline CDR1 reads GTSNPN; CDR2 reads SVGIG (reference sequence). The CDR3 bases are TGTGCCTCGAACAGGGGAATTGCTCTCGAGCAGTACTTC. Its translation is CASNRGIALEQYF.

The table lists this clone with a few counts. The same CDR3 also results from other DNA sequences found in this sample. The V gene is TRBV5-1, the J gene TRBJ2-2; TRBD1 matches 7 bases. The CDR3 totals 14 residues. V was clipped by 1 base and J by 6 bases; unmatched bases: 3. Germline V gene lookup returns CDR1 SGHRS and CDR2 YFSETQ. DNA for the CDR3: TGCGCCAGCAGCTTGACAGGGGAATCCGGGGAGCTGTTTTTT. This codes for CASSLTGESGELFF.

The rearrangement joins TRBV29-1 to TRBJ2-7; D may be TRBD2 (5 bases). This CDR3 contains 16 residues. Germline assignment: CDR1 SQVTM and CDR2 ANQGSEA. V was shortened by 3 bases and J by 0 bases, with 18 bases between the two germline ends. CDR3 sequence (DNA): TGCAGCGTTGACCCATTAGGGCCGGGGATCTCCTACGAGCAGTACTTC. Translation gives CSVDPLGPGISYEQYF.

The chain links TRBV7-8 to TRBJ2-3, with 10 bases identical to TRBD2. This CDR3 has 15 amino acids. With 8 bases clipped from V and 3 bases from J, the junction kept 8 bases outside the gene matches. The germline V gene has CDR1 SGHVS and CDR2 FQNEAQ. The CDR3 protein is CASSPPGLATDTQYF. The CDR3 DNA reads TGTGCCAGCTCCCCTCCGGGACTAGCGACAGATACGCAGTATTTT.